The rows below give T cell receptor beta chains drawn from one sample of a study of OX40 agonist ivuxolimab in advanced cancers. Measured with immunoSEQ multiplex PCR; TCRdb has only the in-frame clones, and not every one. The sample includes approximately 90,000 clones, about 85% of them seen just once. This specimen consisted of CD4+ or CD8+ T cells sorted from blood, obtained in a trial of the OX40 agonist ivuxolimab. The receptors were sampled from an adult with an advanced solid tumor such as melanoma, head and neck, liver or kidney cancer. Both conserved end residues are part of each CDR3. D genes are given only for firm matches.

TRBD2 TRBV5-6 CASSSISGIEDEQFF
TRBD1 TRBV2 CASSGMKIQGAVYGYTF
NA TRBV6-4 CASSEGGPSGANVLTF
NA TRBV7-9 CASSSGTGGATNEKLFF
NA TRBV6-6 CASRRSVLSEQYF
NA TRBV11-3 CASSPPEGPGEQYF
NA TRBV5-1 CASKSLESTDTQYF
NA TRBV6-6 CASSPSEGQFF
NA TRBV15 CATGPGYETQYF
NA TRBV18 CASSPGETSNTEAFF
NA TRBV7-6 CASSLEPGQDTQYF